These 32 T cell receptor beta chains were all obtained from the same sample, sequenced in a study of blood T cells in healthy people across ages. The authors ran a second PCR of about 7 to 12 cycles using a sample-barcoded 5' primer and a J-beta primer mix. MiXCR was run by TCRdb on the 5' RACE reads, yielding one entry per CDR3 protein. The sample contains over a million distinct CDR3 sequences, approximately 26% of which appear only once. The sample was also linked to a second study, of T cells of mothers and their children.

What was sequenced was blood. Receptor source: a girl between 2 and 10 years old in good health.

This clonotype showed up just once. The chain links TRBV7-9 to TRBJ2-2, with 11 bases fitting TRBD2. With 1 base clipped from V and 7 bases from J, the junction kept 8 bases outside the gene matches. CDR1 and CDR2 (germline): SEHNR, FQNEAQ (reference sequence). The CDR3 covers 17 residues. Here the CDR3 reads CASSLDSRLAGFGELFF. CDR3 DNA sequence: TGTGCCAGCAGCTTAGATTCAAGACTAGCGGGATTCGGGGAGCTGTTTTTT.

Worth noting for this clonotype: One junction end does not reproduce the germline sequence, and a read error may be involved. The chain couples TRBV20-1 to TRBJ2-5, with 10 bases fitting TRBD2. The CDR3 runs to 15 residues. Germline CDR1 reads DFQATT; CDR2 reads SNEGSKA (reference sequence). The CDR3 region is CSARRLAGAQGTQYF. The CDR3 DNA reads TGCAGTGCTAGGCGGCTAGCGGGAGCCCAAGGGACCCAGTACTTC.

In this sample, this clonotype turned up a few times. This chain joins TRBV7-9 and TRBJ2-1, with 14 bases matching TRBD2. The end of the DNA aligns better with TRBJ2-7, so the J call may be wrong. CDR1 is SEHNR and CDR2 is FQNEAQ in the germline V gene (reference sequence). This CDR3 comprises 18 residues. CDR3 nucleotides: TGTGCCAGCAGCTTAGGACTAGCGGGAGGGCCTCAATCCTACGAGCAGTACTTC. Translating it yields CASSLGLAGGPQSYEQYF.

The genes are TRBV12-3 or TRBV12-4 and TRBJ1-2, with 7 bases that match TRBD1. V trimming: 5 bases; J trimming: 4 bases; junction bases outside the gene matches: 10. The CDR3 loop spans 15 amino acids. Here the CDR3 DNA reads TGTGCCAGCAGTCCACAGACAGGGACCTTCTATGGCTACACCTTC. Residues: CASSPQTGTFYGYTF.

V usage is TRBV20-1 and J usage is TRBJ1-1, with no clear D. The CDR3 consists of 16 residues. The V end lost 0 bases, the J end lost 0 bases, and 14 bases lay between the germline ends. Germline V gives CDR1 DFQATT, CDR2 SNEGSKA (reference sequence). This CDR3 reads CSARDLEEPMNTEAFF. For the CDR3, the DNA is TGCAGTGCTAGAGATCTTGAGGAGCCCATGAACACTGAAGCTTTCTTT.

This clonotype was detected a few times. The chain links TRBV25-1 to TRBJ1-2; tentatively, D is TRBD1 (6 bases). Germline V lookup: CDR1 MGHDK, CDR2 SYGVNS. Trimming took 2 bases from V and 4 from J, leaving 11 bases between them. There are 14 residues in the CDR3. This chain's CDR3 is CASSEGGRIYGYTF. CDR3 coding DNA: TGTGCCAGCAGTGAAGGGGGGCGGATCTATGGCTACACCTTC.

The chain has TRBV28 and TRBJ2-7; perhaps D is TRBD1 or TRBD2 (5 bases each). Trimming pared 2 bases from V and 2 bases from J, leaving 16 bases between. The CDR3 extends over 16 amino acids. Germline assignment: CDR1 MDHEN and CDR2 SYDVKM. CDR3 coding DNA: TGTGCCAGCAGTTTACCGGGACGGAGGCCTACCTACGAGCAGTACTTC. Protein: CASSLPGRRPTYEQYF. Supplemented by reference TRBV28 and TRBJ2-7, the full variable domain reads DVKVTQSSRYLVKRTGEKVFLECVQDMDHENMFWYRQDPGLGLRLIYFSYDVKMKEKGDIPEGYSVSREKKERFSLILESASTNQTSMYLCASSLPGRRPTYEQYFGPGTRLTVT.

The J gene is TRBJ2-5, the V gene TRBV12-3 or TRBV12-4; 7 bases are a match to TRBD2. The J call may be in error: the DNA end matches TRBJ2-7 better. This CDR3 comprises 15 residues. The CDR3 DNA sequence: TGTGCCAGCAGTTTCAGGGCGGGAGTCGGCTACGAGCAGTACTTC. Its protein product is CASSFRAGVGYEQYF.

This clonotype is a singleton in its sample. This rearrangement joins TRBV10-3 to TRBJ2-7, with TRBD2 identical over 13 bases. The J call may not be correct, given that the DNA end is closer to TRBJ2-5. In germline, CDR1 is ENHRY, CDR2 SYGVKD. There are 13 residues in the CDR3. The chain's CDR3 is CAIGTSGKETQYF. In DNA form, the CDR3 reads TGTGCCATAGGGACTAGCGGGAAAGAGACCCAGTACTTC.

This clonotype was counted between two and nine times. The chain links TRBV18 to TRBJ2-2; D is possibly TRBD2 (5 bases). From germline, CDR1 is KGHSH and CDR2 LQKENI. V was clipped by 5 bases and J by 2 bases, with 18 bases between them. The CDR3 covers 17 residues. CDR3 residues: CASSSTSGGSNTGELFF. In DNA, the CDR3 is TGTGCCAGCTCATCAACCAGCGGAGGTTCCAACACCGGGGAGCTGTTTTTT.

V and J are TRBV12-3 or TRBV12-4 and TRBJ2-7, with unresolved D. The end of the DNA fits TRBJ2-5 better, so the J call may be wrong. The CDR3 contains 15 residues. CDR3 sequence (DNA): TGTGCCAGCAGTCCGGGCCCAAACTCGCAAGAGACCCAGTACTTC. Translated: CASSPGPNSQETQYF.

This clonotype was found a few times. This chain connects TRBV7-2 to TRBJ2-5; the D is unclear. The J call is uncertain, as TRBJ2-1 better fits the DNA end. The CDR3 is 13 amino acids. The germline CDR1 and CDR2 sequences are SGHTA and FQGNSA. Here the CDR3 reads CASSLDPSSEQFF. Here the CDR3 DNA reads TGTGCCAGCAGCTTAGATCCCAGCAGTGAGCAGTTCTTC.

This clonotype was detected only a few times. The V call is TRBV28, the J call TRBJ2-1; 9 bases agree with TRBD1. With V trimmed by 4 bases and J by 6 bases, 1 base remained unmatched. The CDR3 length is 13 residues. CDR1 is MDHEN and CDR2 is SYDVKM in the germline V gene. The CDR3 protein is CASSSDRGNEQFF. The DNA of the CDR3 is TGTGCCAGCAGTTCGGACAGGGGCAATGAGCAGTTCTTC.

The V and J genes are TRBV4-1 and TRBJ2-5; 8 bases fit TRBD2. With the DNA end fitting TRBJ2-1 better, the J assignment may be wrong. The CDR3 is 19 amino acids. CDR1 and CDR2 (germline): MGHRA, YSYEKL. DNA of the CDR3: TGCGCCAGCAGCCAAGATGCCAGCGGGAGACCCGCCGAATACAATGAGCAGTTCTTC. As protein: CASSQDASGRPAEYNEQFF.

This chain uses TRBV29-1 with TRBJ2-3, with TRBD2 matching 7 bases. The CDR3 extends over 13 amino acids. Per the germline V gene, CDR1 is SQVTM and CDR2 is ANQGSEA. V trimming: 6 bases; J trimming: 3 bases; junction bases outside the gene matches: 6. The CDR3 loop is CSVSGDGTDTQYF. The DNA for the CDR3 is TGCAGCGTGAGCGGGGACGGTACAGATACGCAGTATTTT.

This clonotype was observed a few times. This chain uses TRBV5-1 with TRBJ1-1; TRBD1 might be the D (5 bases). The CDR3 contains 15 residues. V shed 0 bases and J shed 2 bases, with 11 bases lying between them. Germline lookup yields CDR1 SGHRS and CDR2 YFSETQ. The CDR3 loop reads CASSLGGGINTEAFF. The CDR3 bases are TGCGCCAGCAGCTTGGGGGGGGGAATTAACACTGAAGCTTTCTTT.

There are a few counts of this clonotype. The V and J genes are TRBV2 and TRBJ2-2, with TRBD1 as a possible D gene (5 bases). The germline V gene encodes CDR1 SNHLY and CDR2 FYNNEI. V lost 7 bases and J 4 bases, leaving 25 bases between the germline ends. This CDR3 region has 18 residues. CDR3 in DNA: TGTGCCAGCACACTCTGGGATGAAGGGGCTACATTCACCGGGGAGCTGTTTTTT. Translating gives CASTLWDEGATFTGELFF.

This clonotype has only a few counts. In DNA form, the CDR3 reads TGCGCCAGCAGCTGGACATATAGCGGGAGTTTTTACGAGCAGTACTTC. It translates to CASSWTYSGSFYEQYF. This sequence joins TRBV5-1 and TRBJ2-7, with 9 bases identical to TRBD2. CDR1 and CDR2 from the germline V gene are SGHRS and YFSETQ. V was clipped by 3 bases and J by 4 bases; unmatched bases: 11. The CDR3 is 16 amino acids.

The CDR3 loop reads CASSHLSPTGDYGYTF. The DNA of the CDR3 is TGTGCCAGCAGTCACTTATCCCCCACAGGGGACTATGGCTACACCTTC. The J gene is TRBJ1-2, the V gene TRBV12-3 or TRBV12-4, with 7 bases that match TRBD1. This CDR3 spans 16 amino acids. V shed 5 bases, J shed 3 bases, and the junction held 12 bases outside the gene matches.

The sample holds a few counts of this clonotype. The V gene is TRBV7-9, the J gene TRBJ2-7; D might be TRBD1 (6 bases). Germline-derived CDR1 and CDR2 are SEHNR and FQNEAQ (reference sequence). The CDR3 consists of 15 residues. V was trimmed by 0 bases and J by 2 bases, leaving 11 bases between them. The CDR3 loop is CASSLAGDTTYEQYF. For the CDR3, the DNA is TGTGCCAGCAGCTTAGCGGGGGACACAACCTACGAGCAGTACTTC.

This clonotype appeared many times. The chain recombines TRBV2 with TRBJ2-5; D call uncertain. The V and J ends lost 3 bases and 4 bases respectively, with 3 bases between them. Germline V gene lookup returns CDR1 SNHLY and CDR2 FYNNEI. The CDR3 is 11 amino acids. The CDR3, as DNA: TGTGCCAGCAGTGAGACAGAGACCCAGTACTTC. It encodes CASSETETQYF.

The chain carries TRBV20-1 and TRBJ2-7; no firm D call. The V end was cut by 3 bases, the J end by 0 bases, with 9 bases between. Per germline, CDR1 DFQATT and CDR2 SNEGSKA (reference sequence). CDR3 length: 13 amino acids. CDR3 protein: CSARGRISYEQYF. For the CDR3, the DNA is TGCAGTGCTAGGGGCAGAATCTCCTACGAGCAGTACTTC.

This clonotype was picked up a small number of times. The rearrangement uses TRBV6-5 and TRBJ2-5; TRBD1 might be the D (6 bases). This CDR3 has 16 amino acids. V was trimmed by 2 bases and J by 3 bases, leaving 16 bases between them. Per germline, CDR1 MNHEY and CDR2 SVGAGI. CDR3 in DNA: TGTGCCAGCAGTTACCGCGGAAACTGGACAGAAGAGACCCAGTACTTC. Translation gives CASSYRGNWTEETQYF.

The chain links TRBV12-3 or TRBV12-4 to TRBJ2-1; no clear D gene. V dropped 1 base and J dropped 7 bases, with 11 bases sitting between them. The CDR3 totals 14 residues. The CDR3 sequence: CASSLVDIKNEQFF. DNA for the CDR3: TGTGCCAGCAGTTTAGTCGATATTAAGAATGAGCAGTTCTTC.

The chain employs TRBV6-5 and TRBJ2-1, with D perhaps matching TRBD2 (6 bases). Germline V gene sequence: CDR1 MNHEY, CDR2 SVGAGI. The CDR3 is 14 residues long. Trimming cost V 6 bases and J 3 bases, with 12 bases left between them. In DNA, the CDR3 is TGTGCCAGCAGCCCGGGACTTTACTACAATGAGCAGTTCTTC. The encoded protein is CASSPGLYYNEQFF.

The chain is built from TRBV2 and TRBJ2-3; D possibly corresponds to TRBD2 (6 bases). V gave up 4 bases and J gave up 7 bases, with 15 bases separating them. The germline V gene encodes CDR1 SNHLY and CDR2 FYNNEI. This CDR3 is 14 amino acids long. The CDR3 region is CASSGQGGMNTQYF. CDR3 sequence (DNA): TGTGCCAGCAGTGGGCAGGGAGGCATGAATACGCAGTATTTT.

Here the CDR3 DNA reads TGTGCCAGCAGTTTAGGGACACATAACGAGCAGTACTTC. Translation gives CASSLGTHNEQYF. The chain carries TRBV12-3 or TRBV12-4 and TRBJ2-7; tentatively, D is TRBD1 (5 bases). Trimming shortened V by 1 base and J by 5 bases, and 9 bases separated the two germline ends. This CDR3 comprises 13 residues.

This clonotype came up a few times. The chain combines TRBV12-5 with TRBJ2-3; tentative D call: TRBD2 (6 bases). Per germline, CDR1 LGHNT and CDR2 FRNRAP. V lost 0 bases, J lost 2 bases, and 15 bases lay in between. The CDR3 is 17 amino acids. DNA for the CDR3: TGTGCTAGTGGTTTGGTACGGAAGGAGGGAGACACAGATACGCAGTATTTT. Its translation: CASGLVRKEGDTDTQYF.

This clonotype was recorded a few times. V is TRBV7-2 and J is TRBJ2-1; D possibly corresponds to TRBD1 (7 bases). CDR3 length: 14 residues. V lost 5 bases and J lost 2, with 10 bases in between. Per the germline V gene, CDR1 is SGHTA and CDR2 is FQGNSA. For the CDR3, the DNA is TGTGCCAGCAGCCGCGGGACAGCCTACAATGAGCAGTTCTTC. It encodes CASSRGTAYNEQFF.

CDR3 residues: CASSEFFMGLYNEQFF. CDR3 bases: TGTGCCAGCAGTGAATTTTTTATGGGACTCTACAATGAGCAGTTCTTC. The gene calls are TRBV25-1 and TRBJ2-5; maybe TRBD2 (6 bases). The DNA end is a closer match to TRBJ2-1, so the J assignment may be wrong. The CDR3 has 16 residues. Germline loops: CDR1 MGHDK, CDR2 SYGVNS.

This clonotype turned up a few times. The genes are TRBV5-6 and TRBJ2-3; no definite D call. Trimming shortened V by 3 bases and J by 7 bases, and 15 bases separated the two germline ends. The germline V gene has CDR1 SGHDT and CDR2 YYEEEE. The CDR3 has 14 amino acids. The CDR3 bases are TGTGCCAGCAGCTCTTCTCCCAATCCCCATACGCAGTATTTT. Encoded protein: CASSSSPNPHTQYF. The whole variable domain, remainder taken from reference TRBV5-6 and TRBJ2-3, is DAGVTQSPTHLIKTRGQQVTLRCSPKSGHDTVSWYQQALGQGPQFIFQYYEEEERQRGNFPDRFSGHQFPNYSSELNVNALLLGDSALYLCASSSSPNPHTQYFGPGTRLTVL.

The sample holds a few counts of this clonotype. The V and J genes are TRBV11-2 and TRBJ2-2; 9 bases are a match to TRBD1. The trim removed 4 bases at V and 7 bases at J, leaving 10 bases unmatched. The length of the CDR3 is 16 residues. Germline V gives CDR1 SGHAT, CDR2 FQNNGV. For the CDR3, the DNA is TGTGCCAGCAGCTCCACTAACAGGGGGCTTGACGGGGAGCTGTTTTTT. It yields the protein CASSSTNRGLDGELFF.